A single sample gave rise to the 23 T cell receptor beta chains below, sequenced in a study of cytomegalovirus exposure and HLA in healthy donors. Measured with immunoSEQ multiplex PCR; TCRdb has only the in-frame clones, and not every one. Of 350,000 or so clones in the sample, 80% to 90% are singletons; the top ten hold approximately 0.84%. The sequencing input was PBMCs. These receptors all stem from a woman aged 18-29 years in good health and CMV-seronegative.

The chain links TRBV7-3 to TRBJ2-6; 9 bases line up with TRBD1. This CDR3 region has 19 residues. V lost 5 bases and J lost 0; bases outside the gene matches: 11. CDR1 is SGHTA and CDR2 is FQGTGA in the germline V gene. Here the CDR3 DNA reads TGTGCCAGCAGCCCACACCCGACAGGGGGTCTCTCTGGGGCCAACGTCCTGACTTTC. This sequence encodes CASSPHPTGGLSGANVLTF.

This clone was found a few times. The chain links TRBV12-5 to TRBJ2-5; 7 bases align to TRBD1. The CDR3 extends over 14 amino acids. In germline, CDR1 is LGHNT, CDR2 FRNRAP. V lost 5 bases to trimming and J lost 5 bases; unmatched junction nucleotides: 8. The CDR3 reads CASGRGQTRETQYF. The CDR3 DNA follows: TGTGCTAGTGGTAGGGGACAGACGCGGGAGACCCAGTACTTC.

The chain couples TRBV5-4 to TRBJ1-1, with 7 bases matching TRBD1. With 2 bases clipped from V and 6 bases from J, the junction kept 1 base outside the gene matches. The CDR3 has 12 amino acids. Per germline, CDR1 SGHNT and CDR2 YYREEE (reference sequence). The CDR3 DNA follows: TGTGCCAGCAGCTTAAGGGGGCCTGAAGCTTTCTTT. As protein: CASSLRGPEAFF.

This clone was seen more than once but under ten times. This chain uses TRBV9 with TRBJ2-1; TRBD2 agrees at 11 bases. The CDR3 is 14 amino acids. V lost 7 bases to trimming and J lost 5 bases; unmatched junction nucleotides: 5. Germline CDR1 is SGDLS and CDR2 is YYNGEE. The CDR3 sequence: CASSPGLADNEQFF. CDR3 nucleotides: TGTGCCAGCTCGCCGGGACTAGCGGACAATGAGCAGTTCTTC. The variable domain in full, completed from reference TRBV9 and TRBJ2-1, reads DSGVTQTPKHLITATGQRVTLRCSPRSGDLSVYWYQQSLDQGLQFLIQYYNGEERAKGNILERFSAQQFPDLHSELNLSSLELGDSALYFCASSPGLADNEQFFGPGTRLTVL.

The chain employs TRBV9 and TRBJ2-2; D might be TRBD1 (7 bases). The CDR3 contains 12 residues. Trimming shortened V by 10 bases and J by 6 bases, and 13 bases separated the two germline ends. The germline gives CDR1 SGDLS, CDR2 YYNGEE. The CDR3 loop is CACSRGAGELFF. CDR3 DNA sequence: TGTGCCTGTAGCAGGGGGGCCGGGGAGCTGTTTTTT.

In DNA form, the CDR3 reads TGCGCCAGCAGCTTGGATCGGCCAGGGGTTTTTGGGGAAAAACTGTTTTTT. It translates to CASSLDRPGVFGEKLFF. The chain links TRBV5-1 to TRBJ1-4; D is possibly TRBD1 (6 bases). CDR1 and CDR2 (germline): SGHRS, YFSETQ. The V gene lost 0 bases and the J gene lost 8 bases, with 20 bases spanning the gap. The CDR3 extends over 17 amino acids.

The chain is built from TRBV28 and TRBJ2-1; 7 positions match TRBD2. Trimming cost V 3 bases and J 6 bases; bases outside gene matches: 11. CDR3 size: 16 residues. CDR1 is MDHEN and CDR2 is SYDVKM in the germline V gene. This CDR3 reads CASSLYGVGGTNEQFF. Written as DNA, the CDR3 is TGTGCCAGCAGTTTGTATGGGGTCGGGGGGACCAATGAGCAGTTCTTC.

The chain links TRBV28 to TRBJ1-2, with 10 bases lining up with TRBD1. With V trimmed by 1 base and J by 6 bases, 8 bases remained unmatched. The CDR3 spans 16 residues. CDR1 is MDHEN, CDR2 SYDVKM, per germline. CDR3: CASSLSAGQGNHGYTF. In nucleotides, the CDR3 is TGTGCCAGCAGTTTATCCGCGGGACAGGGGAATCATGGCTACACCTTC.

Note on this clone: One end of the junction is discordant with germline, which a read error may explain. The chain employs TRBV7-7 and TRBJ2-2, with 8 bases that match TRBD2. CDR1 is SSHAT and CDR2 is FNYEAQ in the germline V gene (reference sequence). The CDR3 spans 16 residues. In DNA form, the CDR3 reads TGTGCTAGCAGCCCCAGGGTCGGGGGGGACACCGGGGAGCTGTTTTTT. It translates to CASSPRVGGDTGELFF.

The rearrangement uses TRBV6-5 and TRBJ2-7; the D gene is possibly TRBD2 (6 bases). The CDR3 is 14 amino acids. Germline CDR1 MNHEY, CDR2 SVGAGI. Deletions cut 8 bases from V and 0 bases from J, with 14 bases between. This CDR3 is CASLRTTHSYEQYF. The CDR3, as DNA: TGTGCCAGCTTAAGGACTACTCACTCCTACGAGCAGTACTTC.

This CDR3 reads CASRAGYSNQPQHF. CDR3 DNA sequence: TGTGCCAGCAGGGCAGGGTATAGCAATCAGCCCCAGCATTTT. The chain couples TRBV2 to TRBJ1-5, with D tentatively TRBD1 (5 bases). Germline CDR1 reads SNHLY; CDR2 reads FYNNEI. Trimming cost V 6 bases and J 0 bases, with 9 bases left between them. The CDR3 totals 14 residues.

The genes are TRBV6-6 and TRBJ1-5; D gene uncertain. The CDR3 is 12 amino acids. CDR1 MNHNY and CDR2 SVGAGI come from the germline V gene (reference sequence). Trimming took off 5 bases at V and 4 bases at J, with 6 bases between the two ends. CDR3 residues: CASSQWNQPQHF. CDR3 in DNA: TGTGCCAGCAGTCAGTGGAATCAGCCCCAGCATTTT.

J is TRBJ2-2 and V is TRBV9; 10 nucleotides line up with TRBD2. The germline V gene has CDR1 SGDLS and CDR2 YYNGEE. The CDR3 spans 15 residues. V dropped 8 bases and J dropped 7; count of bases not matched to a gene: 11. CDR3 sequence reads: CASQREGLASGELFF. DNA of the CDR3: TGTGCCAGTCAGCGTGAGGGACTAGCGAGCGGGGAGCTGTTTTTT.

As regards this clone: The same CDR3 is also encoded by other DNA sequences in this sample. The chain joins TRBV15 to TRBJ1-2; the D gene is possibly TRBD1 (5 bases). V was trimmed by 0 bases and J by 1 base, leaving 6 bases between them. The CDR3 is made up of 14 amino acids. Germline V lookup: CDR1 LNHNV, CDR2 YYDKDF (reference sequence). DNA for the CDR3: TGTGCCACCAGCAGAGATAGGGGTAACTATGGCTACACCTTC. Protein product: CATSRDRGNYGYTF.

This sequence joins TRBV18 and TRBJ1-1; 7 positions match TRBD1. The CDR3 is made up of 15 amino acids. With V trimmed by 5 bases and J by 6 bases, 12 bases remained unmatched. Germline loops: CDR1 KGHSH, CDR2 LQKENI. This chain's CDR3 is CASSSGGAGLAEAFF. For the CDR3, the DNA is TGTGCCAGCTCATCAGGGGGTGCCGGGTTGGCTGAAGCTTTCTTT. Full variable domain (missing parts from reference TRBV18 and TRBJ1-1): NAGVMQNPRHLVRRRGQEARLRCSPMKGHSHVYWYRQLPEEGLKFMVYLQKENIIDESGMPKERFSAEFPKEGPSILRIQQVVRGDSAAYFCASSSGGAGLAEAFFGQGTRLTVV.

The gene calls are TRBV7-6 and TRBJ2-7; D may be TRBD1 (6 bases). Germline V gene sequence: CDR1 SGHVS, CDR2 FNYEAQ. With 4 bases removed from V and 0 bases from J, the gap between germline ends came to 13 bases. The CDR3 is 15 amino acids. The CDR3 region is CASSSKQGSSYEQYF. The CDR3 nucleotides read TGTGCCAGCAGCTCCAAACAGGGATCCTCCTACGAGCAGTACTTC.

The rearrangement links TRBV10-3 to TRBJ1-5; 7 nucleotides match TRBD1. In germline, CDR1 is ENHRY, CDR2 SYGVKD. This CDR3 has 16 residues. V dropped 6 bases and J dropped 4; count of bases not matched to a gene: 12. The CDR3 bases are TGTGCCATCAGAGAGGAGACAGGGATACCGAATCAGCCCCAGCATTTT. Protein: CAIREETGIPNQPQHF.

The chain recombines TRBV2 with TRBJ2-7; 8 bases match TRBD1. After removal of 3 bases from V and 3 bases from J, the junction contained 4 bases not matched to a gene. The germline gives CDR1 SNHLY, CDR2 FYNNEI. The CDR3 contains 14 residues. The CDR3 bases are TGTGCCAGCAGTGATGGACAGGGTCTCTACGAGCAGTACTTC. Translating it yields CASSDGQGLYEQYF.

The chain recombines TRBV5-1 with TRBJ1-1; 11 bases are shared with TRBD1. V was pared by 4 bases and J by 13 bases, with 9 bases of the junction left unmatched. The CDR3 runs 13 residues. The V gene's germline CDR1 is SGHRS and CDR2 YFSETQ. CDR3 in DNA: TGCGCCAGCAGCCCCTGGACAGGGGGCGGCGATTTCTTT. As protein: CASSPWTGGGDFF. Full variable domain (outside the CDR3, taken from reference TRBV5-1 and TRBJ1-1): KAGVTQTPRYLIKTRGQQVTLSCSPISGHRSVSWYQQTPGQGLQFLFEYFSETQRNKGNFPGRFSGRQFSNSRSEMNVSTLELGDSALYLCASSPWTGGGDFFGQGTRLTVV.

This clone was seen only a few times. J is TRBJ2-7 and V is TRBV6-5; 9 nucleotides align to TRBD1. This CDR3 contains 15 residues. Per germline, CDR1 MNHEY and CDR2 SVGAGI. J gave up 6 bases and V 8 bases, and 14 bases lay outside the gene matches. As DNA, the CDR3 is TGTGCCAGCCGCACCACAGGGGGCGCGGTTGGCGAGCAGTACTTC. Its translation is CASRTTGGAVGEQYF.

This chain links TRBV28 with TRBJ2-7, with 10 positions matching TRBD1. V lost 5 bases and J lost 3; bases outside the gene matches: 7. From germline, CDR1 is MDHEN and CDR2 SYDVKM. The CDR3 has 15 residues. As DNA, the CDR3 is TGTGCCAGCAGTCCAGGCGGGACAGGGGACTACGAGCAGTACTTC. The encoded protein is CASSPGGTGDYEQYF.

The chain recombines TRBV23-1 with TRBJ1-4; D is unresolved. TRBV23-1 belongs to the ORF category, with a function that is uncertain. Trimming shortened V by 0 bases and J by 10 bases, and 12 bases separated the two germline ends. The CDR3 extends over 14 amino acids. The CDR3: CASSQSVTSRKLFF. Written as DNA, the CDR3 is TGCGCCAGCAGTCAATCGGTGACAAGTAGAAAACTGTTTTTT.

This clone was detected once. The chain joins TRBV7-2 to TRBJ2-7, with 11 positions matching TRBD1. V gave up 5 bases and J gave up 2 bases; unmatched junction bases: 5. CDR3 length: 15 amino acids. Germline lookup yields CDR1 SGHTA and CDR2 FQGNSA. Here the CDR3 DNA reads TGTGCCAGCAGCGCGGGACAGGGGGGCCCCTACGAGCAGTACTTC. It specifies CASSAGQGGPYEQYF.